This T cell receptor beta chain originates from a study of technical replicates of blood from several donors. Repertoires were generated with immunoSEQ multiplex PCR, while TCRdb's copy carries only in-frame clones and drops some. The sample includes about 83,000 clones, approximately 97% of them seen just once. The CDR3 has 16 amino acids. The germline V gene encodes CDR1 KGHSH and CDR2 LQKENI. The V and J ends lost 2 bases and 5 bases, in that order; junction bases with no gene match: 11. This receptor was taken from a human donor in good health. Sequenced sample: T cells isolated from PBMCs. The rearrangement joins TRBV18 to TRBJ2-7, with TRBD1 matching 8 bases. The CDR3 protein is CASSPSDRGEYNEQYF. The CDR3 bases are TGTGCCAGCTCACCAAGCGACAGGGGAGAATATAACGAGCAGTACTTC.